Described below is a single TCR beta chain sequence and its context. In the authors' methods: Nucleated cell counts were estimated from reference gene primer amplification. Some clones are missing from TCRdb's copy, which holds only in-frame ones; the method was immunoSEQ multiplex PCR. The V and J calls and clone size are taken from that table; D and trimming were inferred from the DNA. The repertoire consists of hundreds of thousands of clones, with about 86% occurring once and the leading ten covering about 7.4%. The CDR3 consists of 15 residues. Germline V gives CDR1 SGHNT, CDR2 YENEEA. V was shortened by 2 bases and J by 5 bases, with 13 bases between the two germline ends. The sample comes from a study of blood T cell repertoires in COVID-19.

Material: peripheral blood. V and J are TRBV11-3 and TRBJ2-1, with D possibly being TRBD1 (6 bases). The origin of this receptor is a woman between 45 and 60 years old with acute or convalescent COVID-19. CDR3 nucleotide sequence: TGTGCCAGCAGCTTACTGGGGGCAGGGAACAATGAGCAGTTCTTC. Translation: CASSLLGAGNNEQFF.